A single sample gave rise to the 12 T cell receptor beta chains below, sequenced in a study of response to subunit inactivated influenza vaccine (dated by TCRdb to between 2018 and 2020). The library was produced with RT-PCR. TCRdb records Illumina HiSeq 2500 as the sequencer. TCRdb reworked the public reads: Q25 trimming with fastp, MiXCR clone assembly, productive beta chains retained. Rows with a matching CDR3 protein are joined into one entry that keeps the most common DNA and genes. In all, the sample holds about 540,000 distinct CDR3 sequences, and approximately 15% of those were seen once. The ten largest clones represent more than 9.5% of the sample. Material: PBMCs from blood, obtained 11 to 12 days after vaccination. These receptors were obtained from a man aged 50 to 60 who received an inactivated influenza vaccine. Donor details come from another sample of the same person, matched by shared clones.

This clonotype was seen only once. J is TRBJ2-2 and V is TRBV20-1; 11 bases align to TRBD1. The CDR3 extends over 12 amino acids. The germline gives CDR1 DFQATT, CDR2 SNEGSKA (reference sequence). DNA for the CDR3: TGCAGCGCGGGACAGGGGGCCGGGGAGCTGTTTTTT. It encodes CSAGQGAGELFF.

CDR3 amino acids: CASSFESWQGEAFF. CDR3 nucleotide sequence: TGTGCCAGCAGCTTTGAGAGCTGGCAGGGTGAAGCTTTCTTT. The gene calls are TRBV7-6 and TRBJ1-1; maybe TRBD1 (5 bases). Germline V gene data show CDR1 as SGHVS and CDR2 as FNYEAQ. This CDR3 spans 14 amino acids. Trimming stripped 3 bases from V and 7 bases from J, with 15 bases between.

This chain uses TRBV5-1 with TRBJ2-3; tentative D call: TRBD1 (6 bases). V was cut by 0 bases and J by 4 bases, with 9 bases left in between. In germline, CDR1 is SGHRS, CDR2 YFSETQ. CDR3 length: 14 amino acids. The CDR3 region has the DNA TGCGCCAGCAGCTTGGAGACAGGATCAGATACGCAGTATTTT. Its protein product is CASSLETGSDTQYF.

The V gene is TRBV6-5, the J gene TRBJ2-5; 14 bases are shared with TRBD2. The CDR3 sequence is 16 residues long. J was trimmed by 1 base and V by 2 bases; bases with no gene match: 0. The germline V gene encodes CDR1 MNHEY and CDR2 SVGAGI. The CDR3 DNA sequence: TGTGCCAGCAGTTACGGACTAGCGGGGGGCCAAGAGACCCAGTACTTC. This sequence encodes CASSYGLAGGQETQYF.

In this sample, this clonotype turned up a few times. CDR3 nucleotide sequence: TGCAGCGTTGGACTTGGCGGATACAATGAGCAGTTCTTC. Its protein product is CSVGLGGYNEQFF. This sequence joins TRBV29-1 and TRBJ2-1, with D hard to call. The CDR3 is 13 amino acids. Germline CDR1 is SQVTM and CDR2 is ANQGSEA. V lost 4 bases and J 4 bases, leaving 11 bases between the germline ends.

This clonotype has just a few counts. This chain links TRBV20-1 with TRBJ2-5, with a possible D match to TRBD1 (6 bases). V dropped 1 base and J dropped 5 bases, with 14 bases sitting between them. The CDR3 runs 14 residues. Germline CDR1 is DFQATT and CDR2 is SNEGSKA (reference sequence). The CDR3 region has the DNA TGCAGTGCTAGAGTTGGCCAGGGGCTCGAGACCCAGTACTTC. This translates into CSARVGQGLETQYF.

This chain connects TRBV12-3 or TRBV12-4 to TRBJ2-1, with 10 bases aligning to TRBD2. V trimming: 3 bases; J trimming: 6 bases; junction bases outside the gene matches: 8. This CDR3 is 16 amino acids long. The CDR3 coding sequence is TGTGCCAGCAGTTTTTATGGTAGCGGGGGGCTCAATGAGCAGTTCTTC. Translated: CASSFYGSGGLNEQFF.

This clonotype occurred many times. The CDR3 nucleotides read TGCGCCAGCAGCTCAGGGGTCACCTACGAGCAGTACTTC. As protein: CASSSGVTYEQYF. The genes are TRBV5-1 and TRBJ2-7, with D possibly TRBD1 on 6 matching bases. Germline assignment: CDR1 SGHRS and CDR2 YFSETQ. V gave up 3 bases and J gave up 2 bases, with 9 bases separating them. This CDR3 has 13 residues.

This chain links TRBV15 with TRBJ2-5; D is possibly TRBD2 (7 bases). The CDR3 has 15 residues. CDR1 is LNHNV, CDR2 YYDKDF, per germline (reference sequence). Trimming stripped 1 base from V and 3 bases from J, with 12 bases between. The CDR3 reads CATSRVGGGKETQYF. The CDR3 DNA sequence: TGTGCCACCAGCAGAGTAGGGGGGGGTAAAGAGACCCAGTACTTC.

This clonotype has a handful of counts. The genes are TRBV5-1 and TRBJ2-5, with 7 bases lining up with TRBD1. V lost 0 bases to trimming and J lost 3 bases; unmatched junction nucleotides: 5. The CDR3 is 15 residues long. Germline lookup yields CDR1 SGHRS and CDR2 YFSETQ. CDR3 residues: CASSLEDRKEETQYF. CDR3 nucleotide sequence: TGCGCCAGCAGCTTGGAGGACAGGAAAGAAGAGACCCAGTACTTC. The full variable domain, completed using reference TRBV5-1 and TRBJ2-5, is KAGVTQTPRYLIKTRGQQVTLSCSPISGHRSVSWYQQTPGQGLQFLFEYFSETQRNKGNFPGRFSGRQFSNSRSEMNVSTLELGDSALYLCASSLEDRKEETQYFGPGTRLLVL.

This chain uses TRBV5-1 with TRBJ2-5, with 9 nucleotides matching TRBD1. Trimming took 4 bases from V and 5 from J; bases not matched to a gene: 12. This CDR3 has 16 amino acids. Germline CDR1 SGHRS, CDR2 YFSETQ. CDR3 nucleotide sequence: TGCGCCAGCAGCGACTCGGCAACAGGGGGCCGGGAGACCCAGTACTTC. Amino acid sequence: CASSDSATGGRETQYF. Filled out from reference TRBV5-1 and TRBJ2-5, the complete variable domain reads KAGVTQTPRYLIKTRGQQVTLSCSPISGHRSVSWYQQTPGQGLQFLFEYFSETQRNKGNFPGRFSGRQFSNSRSEMNVSTLELGDSALYLCASSDSATGGRETQYFGPGTRLLVL.

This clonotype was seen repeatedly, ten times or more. CDR3 loop: CAISGDRGNSPLHF. Written as DNA, the CDR3 is TGTGCCATCAGTGGGGACCGAGGGAATTCACCCCTCCACTTT. The chain links TRBV10-3 to TRBJ1-6; D might be TRBD1 (5 bases). The CDR3 covers 14 residues. Germline loops: CDR1 ENHRY, CDR2 SYGVKD. Trimming stripped 4 bases from V and 7 bases from J, with 11 bases between.